This T cell receptor beta chain was sequenced during a study of shared clonotypes between healthy human individuals (dated by TCRdb to 2019 to 2021). Concerning the study at large: The cohort included three men and a couple of women between 18 and 49 years of age. For each donor, three plates each were used for CD4 naive and CD4 memory, two plates were used for CD8 naive, and one plate was used for CD8 memory. Blood TCR repertoires of roughly five healthy adults were deeply sequenced to estimate repertoire size and the extent of clonotype sharing between individuals. Different laboratories and diverse techniques were used to prepare libraries and sequence TCR repertoires, to increase sequencing depth and limit assay-specific biases. Per donor, leukapheresis produced somewhere between about 0.8 and 9 billion PBMCs.

The paper as a whole reports these results and caveats: The small number of donors limited the genetic and exposure-history diversity represented. Higher generation probabilities were observed for clonotypes shared by all four sorted-subset donors than for non-shared clonotypes. Naive subsets generally had larger estimated clonotype richness than memory subsets. Pairwise subsampling led to the expectation that sequencing depth would affect the degree of clonotype sharing among donors. Even with the large sequencing depth, rarefaction of the sorted-subset datasets indicated that sequencing was incomplete. Sampling was restricted to blood, and TCR repertoires in tissue are likely to differ from TCR repertoires in blood. Across a few donors, approximately 5% of naive CD4, roughly 3.4% of naive CD8, 2.3% of memory CD4, and 0.4% of memory CD8 clonotypes were shared.

The donors were healthy, HIV-negative adults who had no recently reported acute infections or vaccinations. All donors were Caucasian adults living in Nashville, Tennessee, USA. Magnetic negative selection was used to enrich CD4+ T cells, after which naive cells were positively selected on CD45RA and the negative fraction became the memory subset. Blood was collected by leukapheresis, and PBMCs were isolated by Ficoll-Histopaque density gradient centrifugation and then cryopreserved in liquid nitrogen vapor phase. Analytical flow cytometry was used to check the purity and quantity of every magnetically sorted T cell population. Genomic DNA was isolated from every sorted fraction and measured by UV absorbance on a Nanodrop 2000c. Using the deep immunoSEQ assay, TCR CDR3 regions were amplified from genomic DNA by multiplex PCR. Extracted genomic DNA from each cell subset was spread evenly across all wells of several immunoSEQ 96-well plates, with each plate serving as a replicate. For sorted subsets, around 200 ng genomic DNA, equal to 30,000 to 35,000 T cell genomes, was loaded into each replicate PCR. The purified libraries were quantified using a Qubit 3.0 fluorometer, sized with a Bioanalyzer 2100, and then quantified again using the KAPA Library Quantification kit. Each immunoSEQ 96-well plate was sequenced on its own single-read 150-cycle Illumina NextSeq 550 flow cell. The published analysis was carried out like this. Because only junctional sequences without quality scores were contained in the immunoSEQ output, filtering matching that applied to full-length reads could not be performed. Sequences were annotated with PyIR, a Python wrapper for IgBLAST v1.9, using IMGT germline references to assign V/J genes and CDR3. Reads were filtered out if the reads had weak V/J assignments (E-value above 1e-6), no CDR3, stop codons, out-of-frame junctions, or ambiguous translated residues. V3J clonotypes were defined by identical inferred V gene, J gene, and CDR3 amino acid sequence. Percentage overlap between repertoires was calculated by dividing the number of shared unique clonotypes by the size of the smaller repertoire. Three approaches were used to assess repertoire richness: RTK rarefaction, the Chao1 estimator, and Recon v2.1 estimates of unobserved clonotypes. Generation probabilities for all TCRbeta clonotypes obtained by the gDNA method from a handful of donors were computed using OLGA. Sourced from immuneACCESS, this table was stored by TCRdb with only in-frame sequences that have V and J called. A share of the clones is absent; for the studies checked, an unresolved V gene accounts for under half, and the remainder has no known explanation. V and J calls and clone size are copied from that table; D and trimming were computed from the DNA. This sample gives 950,000 to 1,300,000 clones in total; approximately 76% of them show up just once. The ten largest clonotypes hold about 1.5% of the sample.

V and J are truncated by 0 bases and 4 bases respectively, leaving an intervening sequence of 11 bases. CDR1 and CDR2 are drawn from the germline V gene: SGHRS, YFSETQ. From the cysteine up to the phenylalanine, the CDR3 has a length of 14 residues. Only the CDR3 DNA stays, 42 bases, in frame from base 1. About this clone itself: Its antigen is currently not known. The input lacks base qualities; no much larger clone sits a single base away.

This receptor was obtained from a man between 18 and 35 years old in good health. The sequenced sample was memory CD4+ T cells sorted from blood. What this sample's cell subset or site label stands for: CD45RA-negative fraction. This chain joins TRBV5-1 to TRBJ2-7; there is no confident call for the D gene. The nucleotide sequence is TGCGCCAGCAGCTTGGCCGAAGGGATATACGAGCAGTACTTC. It translates to CASSLAEGIYEQYF.